This T cell receptor beta chain was recovered during a study of radiotherapy plus CTLA-4 blockade in lung cancer. This clone was counted a few times. The study treated chemo-refractory metastatic non-small-cell lung cancer patients with focal radiation plus ipilimumab CTLA-4 blockade. V was cut by 6 bases and J by 1 base, with 14 bases left in between. Germline loops: CDR1 GTSNPN, CDR2 SVGIG (reference sequence). The CDR3 has 14 amino acids. Assay: immunoSEQ multiplex PCR; the TCRdb copy retains only in-frame clones and omits some. The table includes about 80,000 clones, under 90% detected once. The chain employs TRBV30 and TRBJ2-3; D may be TRBD2 (7 bases). The sequenced sample was peripheral blood, obtained from a patient treated with radiotherapy plus ipilimumab. The TCR originated in a human donor with non-small cell lung cancer who had stable disease on radiotherapy plus ipilimumab. The CDR3 region has the DNA TGTGCCTGTCCGGCGGGGGCGCGCACAGATACGCAGTATTTT. Translated: CACPAGARTDTQYF.